This TCR beta chain comes out of a study of cytomegalovirus exposure and HLA in healthy donors. At the level of the study: It was reported in a later analysis that the same platform had been used for the 120 validation repertoires as for the approximately 670 first-cohort repertoires.

Study conclusions and caveats: According to a subsequent analysis, TCR clusters identified in the first cohort showed a tendency to co-occur across the roughly 130 validation repertoires. Cytomegalovirus status was reportedly diagnosed by the classifier with high sensitivity and specificity.

As concerns this clone: The antigen is unknown.

Some clones are missing from TCRdb's copy, which holds only in-frame ones; the method was immunoSEQ multiplex PCR. The data contain some 61,000 clones, approximately 96% of them seen just once; the ten biggest clones take up roughly 1.5%. Unmatched junction bases numbered 13, after V lost 0 bases and J lost 4 bases. Germline-derived CDR1 and CDR2 are GTSNPN and SVGIG (reference sequence). The CDR3 is 17 residues long. The source of this sequence is a woman under 30 in good health and CMV-seropositive. The genes are TRBV30 and TRBJ1-2, with 8 bases matching TRBD1. Source material: PBMCs. CDR3 sequence reads: CAWSVKVGRQGSYGYTF. CDR3 coding DNA: TGTGCCTGGAGTGTAAAAGTTGGCCGACAGGGGAGCTATGGCTACACCTTC.